The 32 T cell receptor beta chains below were found in one sample sequenced in a study of CD8 T cell repertoires and HIV-1 epitope variants. What these receptors recognize is not known. Assay used: immunoSEQ multiplex PCR; TCRdb lists only in-frame clones, some missing. The sample shows roughly 5,000 clones, 55% to 75% of them seen only once. Material for sequencing was cultured CD8+ T cells derived from PBMCs. The source is a male donor with HIV.

Judged by abundance, this clone is medium-sized. V gene TRBV4-1 combines with J gene TRBJ2-3; tentatively, D is TRBD1 (6 bases). Trimming left V 1 base short and J 5 bases short, with 10 bases between. Germline CDR1 MGHRA, CDR2 YSYEKL. The CDR3 runs to 14 residues. Written as DNA, the CDR3 is TGCGCCAGCAGCCAAGCTACAGGGTTAGATACGCAGTATTTT. It codes for CASSQATGLDTQYF.

This clone was detected only a few times. J is TRBJ1-4 and V is TRBV29-1; D unresolved. Germline V CDR1 and CDR2: SQVTM, ANQGSEA. The CDR3 runs 14 residues. V lost 4 bases and J lost 0, with 9 bases in between. The CDR3, as DNA: TGCAGCGTTGGTGTGAGTGCAACTAATGAAAAACTGTTTTTT. This gives the protein CSVGVSATNEKLFF.

The chain is built from TRBV5-8 and TRBJ2-7; 12 bases line up with TRBD2. After removal of 5 bases from V and 2 bases from J, the junction contained 5 bases not matched to a gene. Germline loops: CDR1 SGHTS, CDR2 YDEGEE. The CDR3 sequence is 15 residues long. In DNA, the CDR3 is TGTGCCAGCAGACTTACTAGCGGGAGGACCTACGAGCAGTACTTC. Amino acid sequence: CASRLTSGRTYEQYF.

This chain links TRBV19 with TRBJ1-2; D gene unclear. CDR1 LNHDA and CDR2 SQIVND come from the germline V gene (reference sequence). This CDR3 comprises 11 residues. Trimming removed 4 bases from V and 8 bases from J, with 8 bases in between. The CDR3 DNA reads as TGTGCCAGTAGTACCCGGGTAGGCTACACCTTC. The encoded protein is CASSTRVGYTF.

This clone turned up a few times. The genes are TRBV27 and TRBJ2-7; no clear D. V was pared by 4 bases and J by 0 bases, with 7 bases between. CDR1 and CDR2 from the germline V gene are MNHEY and SMNVEV (reference sequence). CDR3 length equals 13 residues. The CDR3 protein is CASSSPPSYEQYF. The CDR3 DNA follows: TGTGCCAGCAGTTCCCCGCCCTCCTACGAGCAGTACTTC.

The chain combines TRBV19 with TRBJ2-5, with D perhaps TRBD2 (5 bases). CDR3 size: 13 residues. V was pared by 3 bases and J by 5 bases, with 10 bases between. Germline loops: CDR1 LNHDA, CDR2 SQIVND (reference sequence). CDR3 amino acids: CASSIGRGETQYF. In DNA, the CDR3 is TGTGCCAGTAGTATTGGCAGAGGGGAGACCCAGTACTTC.

This clone was observed a single time. The chain joins TRBV11-2 to TRBJ2-1; 8 nucleotides line up with TRBD2. Germline V gene lookup returns CDR1 SGHAT and CDR2 FQNNGV. This CDR3 contains 19 residues. V dropped 3 bases and J dropped 3; count of bases not matched to a gene: 16. The CDR3 region is CASSFRAVRQRESYNEQFF. In DNA form, the CDR3 reads TGTGCCAGCAGCTTCCGGGCGGTGCGCCAGCGGGAGAGCTACAATGAGCAGTTCTTC.

The chain employs TRBV7-9 and TRBJ2-1, with D possibly TRBD2 on 6 matching bases. The V gene lost 10 bases and the J gene lost 7 bases, with 20 bases spanning the gap. Germline lookup yields CDR1 SEHNR and CDR2 FQNEAQ (reference sequence). The CDR3 is made up of 14 amino acids. The CDR3 is CAIHTGMAGNEQFF. For the CDR3, the DNA is TGTGCCATCCACACAGGAATGGCGGGGAATGAGCAGTTCTTC.

The chain couples TRBV6-6 to TRBJ1-1; TRBD1 matches 8 bases. Germline-derived CDR1 and CDR2 are MNHNY and SVGAGI (reference sequence). The junction had 5 bases not matched to a gene; V was cut back by 4 bases and J by 10 bases. There are 12 residues in the CDR3. The CDR3 here is CASSSVDRGAFF. For the CDR3, the DNA is TGTGCCAGCAGTTCCGTTGACAGGGGAGCTTTCTTT.

This clone appeared a single time. The rearrangement links TRBV27 to TRBJ2-3, with TRBD2 identical over 10 bases. CDR1 and CDR2 (germline): MNHEY, SMNVEV (reference sequence). The CDR3 has 14 residues. V dropped 6 bases and J dropped 4; count of bases not matched to a gene: 4. CDR3 loop: CASSLSGGADTQYF. The CDR3 DNA reads TGTGCCAGCAGCCTCAGCGGGGGGGCAGATACGCAGTATTTT.

The rearrangement joins TRBV7-2 to TRBJ2-7; D may be TRBD1 (6 bases). Germline V gene data show CDR1 as SGHTA and CDR2 as FQGNSA. Deletions cut 4 bases from V and 7 bases from J, with 11 bases between. The CDR3 contains 12 residues. As DNA, the CDR3 is TGTGCCAGCAGCTCGCCAGGGGATGAGCAGTACTTC. Translation gives CASSSPGDEQYF. Combining the CDR3 with reference TRBV7-2 and TRBJ2-7 gives the whole variable domain GAGVSQSPSNKVTEKGKDVELRCDPISGHTALYWYRQSLGQGLEFLIYFQGNSAPDKSGLPSDRFSAERTGGSVSTLTIQRTQQEDSAVYLCASSSPGDEQYFGPGTRLTVT.

V and J are TRBV4-1 and TRBJ2-1, with 8 positions matching TRBD2. Germline V lookup: CDR1 MGHRA, CDR2 YSYEKL. V was clipped by 1 base and J by 9 bases; unmatched bases: 8. CDR3 length equals 15 residues. The CDR3 region is CASSQVGGLVAEQFF. CDR3 nucleotides: TGCGCCAGCAGCCAAGTTGGGGGACTAGTGGCTGAGCAGTTCTTC.

A single count supports this clone. The chain combines TRBV9 with TRBJ2-3; D perhaps matches TRBD2 (6 bases). The V gene's germline CDR1 is SGDLS and CDR2 YYNGEE. This CDR3 spans 14 amino acids. Trimming shortened V by 0 bases and J by 5 bases, and 10 bases separated the two germline ends. The chain's CDR3 is CASSVESGGDTQYF. The DNA for the CDR3 is TGTGCCAGCAGCGTAGAATCCGGGGGAGATACGCAGTATTTT.

The table lists this clone with a few counts. This chain connects TRBV7-9 to TRBJ1-1; D remains ambiguous. Germline-derived CDR1 and CDR2 are SEHNR and FQNEAQ (reference sequence). The CDR3 spans 12 residues. V lost 1 base and J 11 bases, leaving 11 bases between the germline ends. This chain's CDR3 is CASSLGPVGAFF. DNA for the CDR3: TGTGCCAGCAGCTTAGGTCCTGTCGGGGCTTTCTTT.

The genes are TRBV7-9 and TRBJ1-4; D is ambiguous. V was pared by 1 base and J by 8 bases, with 8 bases between. The CDR3 extends over 13 amino acids. The V gene's germline CDR1 is SEHNR and CDR2 FQNEAQ (reference sequence). CDR3 sequence reads: CASSLVDKEKLFF. The CDR3 DNA reads TGTGCCAGCAGCTTAGTCGATAAGGAAAAACTGTTTTTT.

This sequence joins TRBV2 and TRBJ1-1; unclear D gene. Germline V CDR1 and CDR2: SNHLY, FYNNEI. The CDR3 runs 13 residues. Trimming cost V 3 bases and J 7 bases, with 12 bases left between them. CDR3 nucleotides: TGTGCCAGCAGTGATTCGAATCTACTTGAAGCTTTCTTT. Amino acids: CASSDSNLLEAFF. Looking up the rest from reference TRBV2 and TRBJ1-1 gives the full variable domain: EPEVTQTPSHQVTQMGQEVILRCVPISNHLYFYWYRQILGQKVEFLVSFYNNEISEKSEIFDDQFSVERPDGSNFTLKIRSTKLEDSAMYFCASSDSNLLEAFFGQGTRLTVV.

The V gene is TRBV11-1, the J gene TRBJ2-1, with 7 nucleotides matching TRBD2. The CDR3 is made up of 19 amino acids. J was trimmed by 1 base and V by 0 bases; bases with no gene match: 12. CDR1 is SGHAT and CDR2 is FQDESV in the germline V gene (reference sequence). DNA of the CDR3: TGTGCCAGCAGCTTAGCGTATAGCCGGGAGGTTGGGTCCTACAATGAGCAGTTCTTC. It specifies CASSLAYSREVGSYNEQFF.

The rearrangement joins TRBV5-1 to TRBJ1-6; D gene uncertain. Germline CDR1 is SGHRS and CDR2 is YFSETQ. The CDR3 has 14 residues. V was trimmed by 2 bases and J by 7 bases, leaving 10 bases between them. CDR3 nucleotide sequence: TGCGCCAGCAGCTTAGACGGATCCAATTCACCCCTCCACTTT. This gives the protein CASSLDGSNSPLHF.

This chain links TRBV27 with TRBJ2-7; no firm D call. The germline CDR1 and CDR2 sequences are MNHEY and SMNVEV (reference sequence). Trimming stripped 8 bases from V and 3 bases from J, with 20 bases between. There are 15 residues in the CDR3. CDR3 amino acids: CASLEGPGPLYEQYF. CDR3 DNA sequence: TGTGCCAGCCTCGAAGGACCAGGACCACTCTACGAGCAGTACTTC.

V is TRBV7-9 and J is TRBJ1-5; 9 bases are a match to TRBD1. CDR3 length: 14 amino acids. The germline V gene has CDR1 SEHNR and CDR2 FQNEAQ (reference sequence). With 5 bases clipped from V and 5 bases from J, the junction kept 4 bases outside the gene matches. The CDR3 sequence: CASSPGQGYQPQHF. For the CDR3, the DNA is TGTGCCAGCAGCCCTGGACAGGGGTATCAGCCCCAGCATTTT.

The V call is TRBV29-1, the J call TRBJ2-1; 7 bases map to TRBD1. Looked up from germline, CDR1 is SQVTM and CDR2 is ANQGSEA. With V trimmed by 3 bases and J by 7 bases, 6 bases remained unmatched. The CDR3 length is 13 residues. CDR3 sequence (DNA): TGCAGCGTTGAGAGGGGGCCCGGGAATGAGCAGTTCTTC. Encoded protein: CSVERGPGNEQFF.

The table lists this clone with a few counts. The V call is TRBV5-4, the J call TRBJ1-2, with TRBD1 matching over 9 bases. The CDR3 is 13 amino acids. CDR1 is SGHNT and CDR2 is YYREEE in the germline V gene (reference sequence). V gave up 2 bases and J gave up 6 bases; unmatched junction bases: 2. Here the CDR3 DNA reads TGTGCCAGCAGCTTTAGGACAGGGGATGGCTACACCTTC. It encodes CASSFRTGDGYTF.

CDR3 coding DNA: TGCGCCAGCAGCTTTAAGATGGAACCAAGCACTGAAGCTTTCTTT. Translation: CASSFKMEPSTEAFF. The rearrangement uses TRBV5-1 and TRBJ1-1; D call uncertain. The germline V gene has CDR1 SGHRS and CDR2 YFSETQ. The CDR3 totals 15 residues. Trimming removed 2 bases from V and 4 bases from J, with 15 bases in between.

The V gene is TRBV15, the J gene TRBJ2-7, with D perhaps matching TRBD1 (6 bases). Germline loops: CDR1 LNHNV, CDR2 YYDKDF (reference sequence). V dropped 6 bases and J dropped 2 bases, with 17 bases sitting between them. The CDR3 extends over 15 amino acids. The CDR3 bases are TGTGCCACCAGTCGTGAACAGGGTGCCCCCTACGAGCAGTACTTC. This codes for CATSREQGAPYEQYF.

The V call is TRBV4-1, the J call TRBJ2-7; D is unresolved. V was clipped by 0 bases and J by 2 bases, with 11 bases between them. The CDR3 is made up of 15 amino acids. Per the germline V gene, CDR1 is MGHRA and CDR2 is YSYEKL. CDR3 sequence (DNA): TGCGCCAGCAGCCAAGATTCGAGTTCCCCCTACGAGCAGTACTTC. Translating gives CASSQDSSSPYEQYF.

V and J are TRBV5-4 and TRBJ2-2; perhaps TRBD2 as D (5 bases). The germline V gene has CDR1 SGHNT and CDR2 YYREEE (reference sequence). Deletions cut 0 bases from V and 2 bases from J, with 11 bases between. The CDR3 covers 16 residues. For the CDR3, the DNA is TGTGCCAGCAGCTTGGTCTGGACTCTAAACACCGGGGAGCTGTTTTTT. Translation: CASSLVWTLNTGELFF.

The V and J genes are TRBV27 and TRBJ1-2; 10 bases align to TRBD1. V dropped 5 bases and J dropped 8; count of bases not matched to a gene: 8. The CDR3 is made up of 14 amino acids. Per the germline V gene, CDR1 is MNHEY and CDR2 is SMNVEV (reference sequence). The CDR3 is CASSATGGFGGYTF. The CDR3 nucleotides read TGTGCCAGCAGTGCGACAGGGGGCTTTGGCGGCTACACCTTC.

The chain is built from TRBV5-4 and TRBJ2-7; 9 bases fit TRBD2. Trimming removed 1 base from V and 7 bases from J; junction bases left unmatched: 12. The CDR3 runs 16 residues. The germline V gene encodes CDR1 SGHNT and CDR2 YYREEE (reference sequence). CDR3 bases: TGTGCCAGCAGCTTGCCCCTCGAAGGCGGGGGGGGTGAGCAGTACTTC. This gives the protein CASSLPLEGGGGEQYF.

V is TRBV2 and J is TRBJ1-1; possible D gene TRBD1, 6 bases. The CDR3 runs to 14 residues. Trimming took 1 base from V and 7 from J, leaving 13 bases between them. CDR1 SNHLY and CDR2 FYNNEI come from the germline V gene. In DNA form, the CDR3 reads TGTGCCAGCAGTGAAGTGTCAGGGGCGTATGAAGCTTTCTTT. It yields the protein CASSEVSGAYEAFF.

In its sample, this clone was seen a few times. The chain carries TRBV4-2 and TRBJ2-3; 7 nucleotides match TRBD2. This CDR3 region has 16 residues. The V segment lost 4 bases and the J segment 4 bases; nucleotides outside the gene matches: 11. Looked up from germline, CDR1 is LGHNA and CDR2 is YNFKEQ. The CDR3 DNA follows: TGTGCCAGCAGCCCCCAGGGAGGGGTAGTGGCAGATACGCAGTATTTT. This encodes CASSPQGGVVADTQYF.

Only a few counts were recorded for this clone. The rearrangement joins TRBV28 to TRBJ2-7, with D possibly being TRBD1 (8 bases). This CDR3 comprises 14 residues. In germline, CDR1 is MDHEN, CDR2 SYDVKM. V was cut by 6 bases and J by 5 bases, with 17 bases left in between. CDR3 in DNA: TGTGCCAGCAGCACTGGACAGGGACTACACGAGCAGTACTTC. Protein sequence: CASSTGQGLHEQYF.

This clone has a handful of counts. The chain uses TRBV9 and TRBJ2-5; perhaps TRBD2 as D (5 bases). The germline gives CDR1 SGDLS, CDR2 YYNGEE. The V end was cut by 7 bases, the J end by 7 bases, with 11 bases between. This CDR3 spans 11 amino acids. CDR3 in DNA: TGTGCCAGCGGCCCCGAGGGGACCCAGTACTTC. The encoded protein is CASGPEGTQYF.